A selection of T cell receptor beta chains follows, all from one sample in a study of T cells in Graves' hyperthyroidism and ophthalmopathy. TCRdb analysed the multiplex PCR reads with MiXCR anew, one entry per CDR3 protein. Here the sample spans 300,000 to 400,000 distinct CDR3 sequences, roughly 14% being singletons. The sample taken for sequencing was blood. Receptors originate from a woman aged 25-40 years with Graves' ophthalmopathy. CDR3s include the opening cysteine and the closing phenylalanine or tryptophan. Fields, in order: J gene, V gene, clone size, D gene, CDR3 protein, CDR3 DNA. A D gene is named only where the DNA matches it firmly. Part of the rows lack a size; the others show once, few, many or a class for expanded clones.

TRBJ1-4 TRBV5-5 NA TRBD1 CASSSYRGNNEKLFF TGTGCCAGCAGCTCCTACAGGGGTAATAATGAAAAACTGTTTTTT
TRBJ1-1 TRBV27 many NA CASSLLANTEAFF TGTGCCAGCAGTTTATTAGCGAACACTGAAGCTTTCTTT
TRBJ1-6 TRBV6-4 NA TRBD1 CATRGTDNSPLHF TGTGCCACCAGAGGGACAGATAATTCACCCCTCCACTTT
TRBJ2-1 TRBV27 many TRBD2 CASSFELSPGLVAAGRYNEQFF TGTGCCAGCAGCTTCGAACTATCTCCGGGACTAGTCGCCGCCGGGCGCTACAATGAGCAGTTCTTC
TRBJ2-1 TRBV2 medium-sized NA CASTERLTYNEQFF TGTGCCAGCACCGAGCGACTCACCTACAATGAGCAGTTCTTC
TRBJ2-7 TRBV6-1 many NA CASSEALGKQSDEQYF TGTGCCAGCAGTGAAGCGCTAGGGAAACAGTCCGACGAGCAGTACTTC
TRBJ2-7 TRBV5-6 many TRBD1 CASSWTGTPYEQYF TGTGCCAGCAGCTGGACAGGAACCCCCTACGAGCAGTACTTC
TRBJ1-1 TRBV7-8 many NA CASSPAGFPEAFF TGTGCCAGCAGCCCCGCAGGGTTCCCTGAAGCTTTCTTT
TRBJ2-3 TRBV7-2 many TRBD2 CASSPAGGSGGDTQYF TGTGCCAGCAGCCCAGCGGGGGGGAGCGGGGGAGATACGCAGTATTTT
TRBJ1-1 TRBV29-1 many NA CSVEGATGHTEAFF TGCAGCGTTGAAGGCGCAACAGGGCATACTGAAGCTTTCTTT
TRBJ2-2 TRBV2 many TRBD1 CASSEAPRGSGELFF TGTGCCAGCAGTGAAGCGCCCAGGGGGAGCGGGGAGCTGTTTTTT
TRBJ1-5 TRBV5-1 many NA CASSLDGRGKNQPQHF TGCGCCAGCAGCTTGGATGGCAGGGGAAAAAATCAGCCCCAGCATTTT
TRBJ2-3 TRBV12-3/TRBV12-4 many NA CASSLGGGGDTQYF TGTGCCAGCAGCTTGGGAGGGGGCGGAGATACGCAGTATTTT
TRBJ1-2 TRBV6-1 few NA CASSKDGNYGYTF TGTGCCAGCAGTAAGGACGGAAACTATGGCTACACCTTC
TRBJ2-4 TRBV19 NA TRBD1 CASSRQGQGRGHIQYF TGTGCCAGTAGTCGCCAAGGACAGGGAAGGGGACACATTCAGTACTTC
TRBJ2-2 TRBV12-3/TRBV12-4 few TRBD2 CASSWGTRDYNTGELFF TGTGCCAGCAGTTGGGGGACCCGGGACTATAACACCGGGGAGCTGTTTTTT
TRBJ2-2 TRBV9 many NA CASSPRTDNTGELFF TGTGCCAGCAGCCCTCGGACGGATAACACCGGGGAGCTGTTTTTT
TRBJ2-3 TRBV6-6 many TRBD1 CASSYGTGSTDTQYF TGTGCCAGCAGTTACGGGACAGGTAGCACAGATACGCAGTATTTT
TRBJ1-4 TRBV9 NA NA CASSARGAATNEKPFF TGTGCCAGCAGCGCGAGGGGGGCAGCTACTAATGAAAAACCGTTTTTT
TRBJ2-7 TRBV20-1 many NA CSASQGSYEQYF TGCAGTGCTAGTCAGGGCTCCTACGAGCAGTACTTC
TRBJ1-5 TRBV28 many NA CASSLIAHQPQHF TGTGCCAGCAGTTTAATTGCCCATCAGCCCCAGCATTTT
TRBJ2-4 TRBV20-1 NA NA CSARPQGRGAKNIQYF TGCAGTGCCAGGCCCCAGGGTCGAGGGGCCAAAAACATTCAGTACTTC
TRBJ1-2 TRBV9 few NA CASSAGARDYGYTF TGTGCCAGCAGCGCAGGGGCTCGGGACTATGGCTACACCTTC
TRBJ2-7 TRBV7-9 many NA CASSSSGAGSYEQYF TGTGCCAGCAGCTCCTCCGGGGCAGGGTCCTACGAGCAGTACTTC
TRBJ1-1 TRBV5-4 NA NA CATFFGNTEAFF TGTGCCACCTTTTTTGGGAACACTGAAGCTTTCTTT
TRBJ2-7 TRBV20-1 many NA CSAMADSYEQYF TGCAGTGCTATGGCAGATTCCTACGAGCAGTACTTC
TRBJ2-5 TRBV7-7 few TRBD1 CASSFGDRGEGEIQYF TGTGCTAGCAGCTTTGGGGACAGGGGAGAGGGAGAGATCCAGTACTTC
TRBJ1-5 TRBV28 few NA CASSASLIDSNQPQHF TGTGCCAGCAGTGCTTCGTTAATAGATAGCAATCAGCCCCAGCATTTT
TRBJ1-5 TRBV11-2 many NA CASSLDPGYNQPQHF TGTGCCAGCAGCTTAGACCCAGGGTACAATCAGCCCCAGCATTTT
TRBJ2-7 TRBV20-1 many TRBD1 CSAPDRGQSKYEQYF TGCAGTGCCCCCGACAGGGGTCAGTCCAAATACGAGCAGTACTTC
TRBJ2-3 TRBV20-1 NA NA CSVIFPGASSTDTQYF TGCAGTGTCATTTTTCCGGGGGCCTCTAGCACAGATACGCAGTATTTT
TRBJ2-1 TRBV4-2 many NA CASSQPPASEQFF TGTGCCAGCAGCCAACCTCCCGCTAGTGAGCAGTTCTTC
TRBJ1-6 TRBV7-2 many TRBD1 CASSSEWSKDRGLDSPLHF TGTGCCAGCAGTTCGGAGTGGAGCAAAGACAGGGGGCTTGATTCACCCCTCCACTTT
TRBJ2-4 TRBV20-1 NA NA CSASGEPGPKNIQYF TGCAGTGCTTCCGGGGAGCCCGGGCCCAAAAACATTCAGTACTTC
TRBJ2-1 TRBV6-1 many TRBD2 CASSPSGTSGGYEQFF TGTGCCAGCAGTCCCTCCGGGACTAGCGGGGGGTATGAGCAGTTCTTC
TRBJ1-1 TRBV6-1 many NA CASNRYRAGDTEAFF TGTGCCAGCAATCGTTACAGGGCGGGAGACACTGAAGCTTTCTTT
TRBJ1-5 TRBV19 many TRBD1 CASRTGWSNQPQHF TGTGCCAGTCGGACAGGTTGGAGCAATCAGCCCCAGCATTTT
TRBJ1-5 TRBV20-1 few TRBD1 CSAGTGVTHQPRHF TGCAGTGCTGGGACAGGGGTGACCCATCAGCCCCGGCATTTT
TRBJ1-6 TRBV7-2 many NA CASSLDRASNSPLHF TGTGCCAGCAGCTTAGACAGGGCCTCTAATTCACCCCTCCACTTT
TRBJ2-3 TRBV11-2 many NA CASSPPRRADTQYF TGTGCCAGCAGCCCTCCCAGACGGGCAGATACGCAGTATTTT
TRBJ2-2 TRBV12-3/TRBV12-4 many TRBD2 CAGRGHNTGELFF TGTGCCGGGAGGGGCCACAACACCGGGGAGCTGTTTTTT
TRBJ2-2 TRBV11-3 few TRBD1 CASSLTGGTGELSF TGTGCCAGCAGCTTAACAGGGGGGACCGGGGAGCTGTCTTTT
TRBJ2-5 TRBV27 many NA CASSSRGQETQYF TGTGCCAGCAGCTCCAGGGGCCAAGAGACCCAGTACTTC
TRBJ1-1 TRBV3-1 many NA CASKGFQGSEAFF TGTGCCAGCAAAGGTTTTCAGGGCTCTGAAGCTTTCTTT
TRBJ2-7 TRBV6-2/TRBV6-3 many NA CASSYNGGQQYF TGTGCCAGCAGTTATAACGGGGGCCAGCAGTACTTC
TRBJ2-7 TRBV3-1 many TRBD2 CASSQDISGGSYEQYF TGTGCCAGCAGCCAAGATATTAGCGGGGGGTCCTACGAGCAGTACTTC